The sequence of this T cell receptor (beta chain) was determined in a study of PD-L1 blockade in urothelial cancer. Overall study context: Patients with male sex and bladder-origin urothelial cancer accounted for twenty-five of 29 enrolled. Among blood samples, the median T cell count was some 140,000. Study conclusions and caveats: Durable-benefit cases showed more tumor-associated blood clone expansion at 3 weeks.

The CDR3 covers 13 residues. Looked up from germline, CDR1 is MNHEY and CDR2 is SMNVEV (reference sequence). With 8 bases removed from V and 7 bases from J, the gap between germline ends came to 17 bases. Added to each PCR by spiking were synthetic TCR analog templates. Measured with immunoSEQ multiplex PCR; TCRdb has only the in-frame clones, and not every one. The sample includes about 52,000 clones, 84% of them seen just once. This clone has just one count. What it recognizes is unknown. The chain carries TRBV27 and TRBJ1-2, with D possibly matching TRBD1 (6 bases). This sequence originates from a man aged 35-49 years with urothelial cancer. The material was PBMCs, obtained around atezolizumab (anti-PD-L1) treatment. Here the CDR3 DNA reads TGTGCCAGCCGCCTAAGTAGAGGGGGTGGCTACACCTTC. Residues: CASRLSRGGGYTF.